The next 24 T cell receptor beta chains were all read from a single sample in a study of blood T cell repertoires in COVID-19 (TCRdb year 2020). Library method: the immunoSEQ multiplex PCR assay. TCRdb retrieved this table from immuneACCESS and kept in-frame rearrangements only. Not all clones are present; in checked studies, unresolved V genes account for under half, and no reason is known for the remainder. Here the sample has about 97,000 clones; 85% to 90% occur a single time. Roughly 14% of the sample rests with the top ten. Sequencing was performed on peripheral blood. The source is a human donor in a cohort sampled during active COVID-19.

CDR3 DNA: TGTGCCAGCAGCTTGGGACAGAGCTCCTACGAGCAGTACTTC. Encoded protein: CASSLGQSSYEQYF. V gene TRBV7-9 combines with J gene TRBJ2-7; 7 bases align to TRBD1. The trim removed 3 bases at V and 0 bases at J, leaving 2 bases unmatched. Germline values: CDR1 SEHNR, CDR2 FQNEAQ (reference sequence). This CDR3 contains 14 residues. The full variable domain, completed using reference TRBV7-9 and TRBJ2-7, is DTGVSQNPRHKITKRGQNVTFRCDPISEHNRLYWYRQTLGQGPEFLTYFQNEAQLEKSRLLSDRFSAERPKGSFSTLEIQRTEQGDSAMYLCASSLGQSSYEQYFGPGTRLTVT.

This clone was recorded only once. The chain links TRBV5-4 to TRBJ2-7; 11 bases are a match to TRBD2. Germline CDR1 SGHNT, CDR2 YYREEE (reference sequence). J lost 3 bases, V lost 4 bases, and 6 bases had no gene match. CDR3 length: 15 amino acids. The CDR3 reads CASSLKLAGVYEQYF. The CDR3 nucleotides are TGTGCCAGCAGCCTAAAACTAGCGGGAGTCTACGAGCAGTACTTC.

This clone was counted a single time. The rearrangement uses TRBV19 and TRBJ1-5; D not certain. The length of the CDR3 is 16 residues. V was cut by 8 bases and J by 9 bases, with 26 bases left in between. Germline values: CDR1 LNHDA, CDR2 SQIVND (reference sequence). This CDR3 reads CASGPPQTLRKSPQHF. DNA for the CDR3: TGTGCCAGTGGTCCGCCACAAACCCTTCGCAAATCGCCCCAGCATTTT.

The chain uses TRBV3-1 (or the pseudogene TRBV3-2) and TRBJ1-1, with D unclear. Germline V CDR1 and CDR2: LGHDT, YNNKEL (reference sequence). This CDR3 contains 15 residues. The V and J ends lost 0 bases and 7 bases respectively, with 15 bases between them. DNA of the CDR3: TGTGCCAGCAGCCAAGATCTTGCGGGGTCGGTTGAAGCTTTCTTT. This translates into CASSQDLAGSVEAFF.

The rearrangement joins TRBV15 to TRBJ2-3; D may be TRBD1 (5 bases). The CDR3 covers 15 residues. Germline loops: CDR1 LNHNV, CDR2 YYDKDF (reference sequence). V was shortened by 1 base and J by 2 bases, with 10 bases between the two germline ends. This chain's CDR3 is CATSRGQINTDTQYF. The CDR3 DNA reads TGTGCCACCAGCAGAGGACAGATTAACACAGATACGCAGTATTTT.

The rearrangement links TRBV11-2 to TRBJ1-2, with TRBD1 as a possible D gene (5 bases). Germline V gene data show CDR1 as SGHAT and CDR2 as FQNNGV. CDR3 size: 14 residues. Trimming pared 3 bases from V and 0 bases from J, leaving 8 bases between. CDR3 amino acids: CASSLTDTNYGYTF. The CDR3 nucleotides read TGTGCCAGCAGCTTGACAGACACTAACTATGGCTACACCTTC.

The chain combines TRBV4-1 with TRBJ1-3, with D possibly matching TRBD1 (5 bases). Looked up from germline, CDR1 is MGHRA and CDR2 is YSYEKL. CDR3 length: 18 amino acids. With 4 bases removed from V and 0 bases from J, the gap between germline ends came to 19 bases. The CDR3 here is CASSPNRAFGGSGNTIYF. CDR3 nucleotide sequence: TGCGCCAGCAGCCCCAATAGGGCTTTCGGGGGCTCTGGAAACACCATATATTTT.

The V call is TRBV10-1, the J call TRBJ2-2; D not certain. This CDR3 region has 13 residues. V lost 7 bases and J lost 4, with 10 bases in between. Germline V gene data show CDR1 as WNHNN and CDR2 as SYGVQD (reference sequence). The CDR3 DNA is TGCGCCAGCACTATTGGCGGCACCGGGGAGCTGTTTTTT. Translated, it gives CASTIGGTGELFF.

The V call is TRBV7-3, the J call TRBJ2-5, with 9 nucleotides matching TRBD1. The CDR3 consists of 14 residues. Germline CDR1 SGHTA, CDR2 FQGTGA. V gave up 5 bases and J gave up 5 bases; unmatched junction bases: 6. CDR3 bases: TGTGCCAGCAGCGGCACAGGGGGCGAGGAGACCCAGTACTTC. Residues: CASSGTGGEETQYF. Full variable domain (outside the CDR3, taken from reference TRBV7-3 and TRBJ2-5): GAGVSQTPSNKVTEKGKYVELRCDPISGHTALYWYRQSLGQGPEFLIYFQGTGAADDSGLPNDRFFAVRPEGSVSTLKIQRTERGDSAVYLCASSGTGGEETQYFGPGTRLLVL.

For the CDR3, the DNA is TGTGCCAGCAGCTTAAACCCGGACAGTCAGCCCCAGCATTTT. Its protein product is CASSLNPDSQPQHF. The rearrangement uses TRBV11-2 and TRBJ1-5; possible D gene TRBD1, 6 bases. The CDR3 totals 14 residues. CDR1 SGHAT and CDR2 FQNNGV come from the germline V gene. V was clipped by 2 bases and J by 6 bases, with 11 bases between them.

This chain links TRBV19 with TRBJ2-1, with TRBD2 matching over 9 bases. The CDR3 spans 17 residues. V lost 6 bases and J lost 4; bases outside the gene matches: 13. Germline CDR1 is LNHDA and CDR2 is SQIVND (reference sequence). The CDR3: CASRREGGGGRYNEQFF. The CDR3 nucleotides read TGTGCCAGTAGGCGGGAGGGGGGTGGAGGGAGATACAATGAGCAGTTCTTC.

The chain links TRBV6-6 to TRBJ2-2; a possible D gene is TRBD1 (6 bases). The CDR3 length is 15 residues. Germline V gene lookup returns CDR1 MNHNY and CDR2 SVGAGI (reference sequence). Trimming shortened V by 7 bases and J by 4 bases, and 16 bases separated the two germline ends. The CDR3 spells CASTDSGQITGELFF. Here the CDR3 DNA reads TGTGCCAGCACTGATTCCGGACAGATCACCGGGGAGCTGTTTTTT.

The V gene is TRBV7-8, the J gene TRBJ2-1, with 7 bases matching TRBD2. Germline V gene sequence: CDR1 SGHVS, CDR2 FQNEAQ. The length of the CDR3 is 19 residues. J lost 0 bases, V lost 5 bases, and 16 bases had no gene match. The CDR3 DNA reads as TGTGCCAGCAGCCCTAATCAGCGCGGGAGTCAGAGCTCCTACAATGAGCAGTTCTTC. Its protein is CASSPNQRGSQSSYNEQFF. The full variable domain, rest sourced from reference TRBV7-8 and TRBJ2-1, is GAGVSQSPRYKVAKRGQDVALRCDPISGHVSLFWYQQALGQGPEFLTYFQNEAQLDKSGLPSDRFFAERPEGSVSTLKIQRTQQEDSAVYLCASSPNQRGSQSSYNEQFFGPGTRLTVL.

The chain couples TRBV18 to TRBJ1-5, with 11 bases fitting TRBD1. CDR3 length equals 15 residues. Germline CDR1 KGHSH, CDR2 LQKENI. V dropped 2 bases and J dropped 5; count of bases not matched to a gene: 2. The CDR3 bases are TGTGCCAGCTCACCAAGGACAGGGGGCGATCAGCCCCAGCATTTT. This codes for CASSPRTGGDQPQHF.

The rearrangement joins TRBV7-6 to TRBJ2-2; D unclear. Trimming removed 4 bases from V and 4 bases from J, with 13 bases in between. The CDR3 spans 15 residues. Germline V gene sequence: CDR1 SGHVS, CDR2 FNYEAQ. DNA for the CDR3: TGTGCCAGCAGCTCCAAAATCCTAGGCACCGGGGAGCTGTTTTTT. This encodes CASSSKILGTGELFF.

The chain links TRBV7-9 to TRBJ1-5; 7 positions match TRBD1. This CDR3 comprises 15 residues. The germline V gene has CDR1 SEHNR and CDR2 FQNEAQ (reference sequence). J gave up 4 bases and V 4 bases, and 7 bases lay outside the gene matches. CDR3 protein: CASSYGTDPNQPQHF. CDR3 bases: TGTGCCAGCAGCTATGGGACAGATCCTAATCAGCCCCAGCATTTT.

In the case of this clone: At one end the junction does not follow the germline gene, possibly because of a read error. V is TRBV19 and J is TRBJ2-4; 7 bases are shared with TRBD1. The CDR3 contains 12 residues. From germline, CDR1 is LNHDA and CDR2 SQIVND (reference sequence). The CDR3 loop reads CASNIGQEKQYF. The CDR3 nucleotides read TGTGCCAGTAATATAGGACAGGAAAAACAGTACTTC.

This chain connects TRBV3-1 (or the pseudogene TRBV3-2) to TRBJ2-1, with TRBD2 matching over 10 bases. Germline CDR1 and CDR2: LGHDT and YNNKEL (reference sequence). Trimming took 2 bases from V and 5 from J; bases not matched to a gene: 6. The CDR3 contains 16 residues. This CDR3 is CASSQTWTSGHNEQFF. Written as DNA, the CDR3 is TGTGCCAGCAGCCAAACGTGGACTAGCGGCCACAATGAGCAGTTCTTC.

The chain joins TRBV10-3 to TRBJ2-7; maybe TRBD2 (6 bases). CDR1 is ENHRY, CDR2 SYGVKD, per germline. The CDR3 is made up of 14 amino acids. The V and J ends lost 2 bases and 3 bases respectively, with 11 bases between them. As DNA, the CDR3 is TGTGCCATCAGTGAGGCCGGCGGGAACTACGAGCAGTACTTC. Translated: CAISEAGGNYEQYF.

This sequence joins TRBV27 and TRBJ1-2; no reliable D call. This CDR3 has 13 amino acids. The V end lost 2 bases, the J end lost 4 bases, and 8 bases lay between the germline ends. CDR1 and CDR2 (germline): MNHEY, SMNVEV (reference sequence). The CDR3 nucleotides are TGTGCCAGCAGTTTAATGGGCAGCTATGGCTACACCTTC. Translating it yields CASSLMGSYGYTF.

The V gene is TRBV7-9, the J gene TRBJ2-2, with TRBD2 matching 10 bases. V was pared by 4 bases and J by 6 bases, with 5 bases of the junction left unmatched. This CDR3 has 15 residues. Germline CDR1 is SEHNR and CDR2 is FQNEAQ (reference sequence). As DNA, the CDR3 is TGTGCCAGCAGCTGGGCTAGCGGGAGCGCCGGGGAGCTGTTTTTT. This codes for CASSWASGSAGELFF. Drawing the rest from reference TRBV7-9 and TRBJ2-2, the complete variable domain is DTGVSQNPRHKITKRGQNVTFRCDPISEHNRLYWYRQTLGQGPEFLTYFQNEAQLEKSRLLSDRFSAERPKGSFSTLEIQRTEQGDSAMYLCASSWASGSAGELFFGEGSRLTVL.

The chain employs TRBV7-9 and TRBJ1-4, with D perhaps TRBD1 (6 bases). The CDR3 runs to 16 residues. V shed 1 base and J shed 8 bases, with 17 bases lying between them. The germline V gene has CDR1 SEHNR and CDR2 FQNEAQ (reference sequence). The CDR3 bases are TGTGCCAGCAGCTTAGAGCCCAGGGGCCTTAGGGAAAAACTGTTTTTT. Encoded protein: CASSLEPRGLREKLFF.

The chain uses TRBV11-2 and TRBJ2-6, with D possibly matching TRBD2 (5 bases). Germline V gives CDR1 SGHAT, CDR2 FQNNGV. Deletions cut 5 bases from V and 2 bases from J, with 10 bases between. This CDR3 is built from 15 residues. The CDR3 DNA follows: TGTGCCAGCAGCCAGAGGGTGACTGGGGCCAACGTCCTGACTTTC. The encoded protein is CASSQRVTGANVLTF.

V is TRBV7-3 and J is TRBJ1-2; tentatively, D is TRBD1 (5 bases). V was pared by 1 base and J by 3 bases, with 12 bases between. The germline V gene encodes CDR1 SGHTA and CDR2 FQGTGA. The CDR3 extends over 15 amino acids. The DNA of the CDR3 is TGTGCCAGCAGCTTAAGCGGCAGGGAGGACTATGGCTACACCTTC. It codes for CASSLSGREDYGYTF. The entire variable domain, with the rest obtained from reference TRBV7-3 and TRBJ1-2, is as follows: GAGVSQTPSNKVTEKGKYVELRCDPISGHTALYWYRQSLGQGPEFLIYFQGTGAADDSGLPNDRFFAVRPEGSVSTLKIQRTERGDSAVYLCASSLSGREDYGYTFGSGTRLTVV.